Each of the 24 T cell receptor beta chains below was sequenced from the same sample in a study of blood T cell repertoires in COVID-19. Some clones are missing from TCRdb's copy, which holds only in-frame ones; the method was immunoSEQ multiplex PCR. The sample has about half a million clones, 70% to 90% seen once. Specimen: peripheral blood. The receptors derive from a human donor in a cohort sampled during active COVID-19.

This clone was seen only once. The chain combines TRBV5-6 with TRBJ2-7; TRBD2 is a possible D gene (6 bases). V lost 0 bases and J lost 2, with 9 bases in between. CDR1 and CDR2 from the germline V gene are SGHDT and YYEEEE. The CDR3 contains 14 residues. This CDR3 is CASSLGTGAYEQYF. The CDR3 bases are TGTGCCAGCAGCTTGGGGACGGGGGCCTACGAGCAGTACTTC.

The chain has TRBV6-6 and TRBJ2-3; no definite D call. CDR1 is MNHNY and CDR2 is SVGAGI in the germline V gene (reference sequence). Trimming shortened V by 6 bases and J by 4 bases, and 14 bases separated the two germline ends. CDR3 length: 14 amino acids. CDR3 sequence (DNA): TGTGCCAGCAGCCCAATAACCCGAGCAGATACGCAGTATTTT. Translating it yields CASSPITRADTQYF.

J is TRBJ2-2 and V is TRBV5-6, with D tentatively TRBD2 (6 bases). The CDR3 contains 16 residues. The germline gives CDR1 SGHDT, CDR2 YYEEEE. Trimming removed 2 bases from V and 6 bases from J, with 17 bases in between. The chain's CDR3 is CASSLRRSGAPGELFF. The CDR3 DNA reads as TGTGCCAGCAGCTTAAGGAGGTCGGGAGCTCCCGGGGAGCTGTTTTTT.

The chain couples TRBV19 to TRBJ1-5; 8 nucleotides agree with TRBD1. The CDR3 extends over 14 amino acids. Germline loops: CDR1 LNHDA, CDR2 SQIVND (reference sequence). With 6 bases clipped from V and 2 bases from J, the junction kept 3 bases outside the gene matches. The CDR3 bases are TGTGCCAGTAGATCGACAGGGGGCAATCAGCCCCAGCATTTT. Translating gives CASRSTGGNQPQHF.

The chain employs TRBV11-2 and TRBJ2-7; TRBD1 aligns across 8 bases. V was pared by 5 bases and J by 2 bases, with 5 bases of the junction left unmatched. Looked up from germline, CDR1 is SGHAT and CDR2 is FQNNGV. The CDR3 sequence is 14 residues long. The CDR3 reads CASSPWTGPYEQYF. The CDR3 DNA follows: TGTGCCAGCAGCCCCTGGACAGGGCCCTACGAGCAGTACTTC.

V and J are TRBV6-6 and TRBJ2-5; D may be TRBD2 (6 bases). The V end lost 3 bases, the J end lost 6 bases, and 20 bases lay between the germline ends. The CDR3 loop spans 16 amino acids. Per germline, CDR1 MNHNY and CDR2 SVGAGI (reference sequence). The CDR3 loop reads CASSYLGLVMLKTQYF. The DNA of the CDR3 is TGTGCCAGCAGTTATTTGGGACTGGTGATGTTAAAGACCCAGTACTTC.

V usage is TRBV6-5 and J usage is TRBJ1-5; TRBD1 is a possible D gene (5 bases). From germline, CDR1 is MNHEY and CDR2 SVGAGI. The CDR3 contains 13 residues. V lost 6 bases to trimming and J lost 7 bases, with 13 bases between them. This CDR3 reads CASSIQQEQPQHF. CDR3 in DNA: TGTGCCAGCAGCATTCAACAGGAACAGCCCCAGCATTTT.

J is TRBJ1-1 and V is TRBV19; no reliable D call. Deletions cut 5 bases from V and 4 bases from J, with 8 bases between. The germline gives CDR1 LNHDA, CDR2 SQIVND (reference sequence). This CDR3 is 12 amino acids long. CDR3 protein: CASSFSGTEAFF. Written as DNA, the CDR3 is TGTGCCAGTAGTTTTTCGGGCACTGAAGCTTTCTTT.

J is TRBJ1-5 and V is TRBV30; D might be TRBD1 (5 bases). Germline V CDR1 and CDR2: GTSNPN, SVGIG (reference sequence). CDR3 length: 14 residues. V dropped 1 base and J dropped 7 bases, with 14 bases sitting between them. CDR3 coding DNA: TGTGCCTGGAGTGCAGGGAGGTCGGGGCAGCCCCAGCATTTT. This gives the protein CAWSAGRSGQPQHF.

This clone was seen a handful of times. The same CDR3 also results from other DNA sequences found in this sample. The V gene is TRBV6-5, the J gene TRBJ2-7; 9 bases agree with TRBD1. Per the germline V gene, CDR1 is MNHEY and CDR2 is SVGAGI. The V segment lost 0 bases and the J segment 4 bases; nucleotides outside the gene matches: 7. This CDR3 spans 16 amino acids. CDR3 coding DNA: TGTGCCAGCAGTTACTCGACCCCCGGGACAGGGTACGAGCAGTACTTC. It codes for CASSYSTPGTGYEQYF.

The rearrangement joins TRBV5-1 to TRBJ1-4; D might be TRBD1 (6 bases). CDR1 SGHRS and CDR2 YFSETQ come from the germline V gene. This CDR3 spans 14 amino acids. Trimming took 2 bases from V and 6 from J, leaving 11 bases between them. CDR3 bases: TGCGCCAGCAGCTTCTCGGGGGGCCATGAAAAACTGTTTTTT. Protein product: CASSFSGGHEKLFF.

The V gene is TRBV10-3, the J gene TRBJ2-1; 7 bases fit TRBD2. The CDR3 covers 15 residues. Germline trimming cut 3 bases from V and 2 bases from J; bases unmatched to any gene: 4. The V gene's germline CDR1 is ENHRY and CDR2 SYGVKD. In nucleotides, the CDR3 is TGTGCCATCAGTGACCCCGGACTAGCCTACAATGAGCAGTTCTTC. Translated: CAISDPGLAYNEQFF.

This clone was observed once. V and J are TRBV29-1 and TRBJ1-1; D might be TRBD1 (6 bases). The germline CDR1 and CDR2 sequences are SQVTM and ANQGSEA. The CDR3 is 13 residues long. Trimming shortened V by 7 bases and J by 6 bases, and 18 bases separated the two germline ends. CDR3 sequence reads: CSALRTVGSEAFF. DNA for the CDR3: TGCAGCGCCCTACGGACAGTCGGCTCTGAAGCTTTCTTT.

This rearrangement joins TRBV7-6 to TRBJ2-7, with D maybe TRBD1 (6 bases). Germline V gene sequence: CDR1 SGHVS, CDR2 FNYEAQ. Trimming removed 5 bases at V and 3 bases at J, with 11 bases between. There are 13 residues in the CDR3. This CDR3 is CASSTRQVYEQYF. DNA for the CDR3: TGTGCCAGCAGCACCCGACAGGTCTACGAGCAGTACTTC.

The chain links TRBV5-4 to TRBJ2-7; TRBD1 matches at 8 bases. CDR3 size: 12 residues. V was clipped by 4 bases and J by 8 bases; unmatched bases: 5. Germline values: CDR1 SGHNT, CDR2 YYREEE (reference sequence). The CDR3: CASSPTGGKQYF. The CDR3 coding sequence is TGTGCCAGCAGCCCCACAGGGGGTAAGCAGTACTTC. Combining the CDR3 with reference TRBV5-4 and TRBJ2-7 gives the whole variable domain ETGVTQSPTHLIKTRGQQVTLRCSSQSGHNTVSWYQQALGQGPQFIFQYYREEENGRGNFPPRFSGLQFPNYSSELNVNALELDDSALYLCASSPTGGKQYFGPGTRLTVT.

The chain carries TRBV21-1 and TRBJ2-7; the table's D call TRBD2 went unverified against the DNA. TRBV21-1 is given as a pseudogene. The CDR3 has 16 amino acids. CDR3 sequence: CASSPWGGLAGYEQYF. The CDR3 nucleotides read TGTGCCAGCAGCCCGTGGGGAGGACTAGCGGGATACGAGCAGTACTTC.

V usage is TRBV3-1 (or the pseudogene TRBV3-2) and J usage is TRBJ2-1; D might be TRBD2 (6 bases). Germline V gene data show CDR1 as LGHDT and CDR2 as YNNKEL (reference sequence). CDR3 length: 14 residues. V was trimmed by 1 base and J by 13 bases, leaving 17 bases between them. Here the CDR3 reads CASSQGSAGLPQFF. The CDR3 DNA sequence: TGTGCCAGCAGCCAAGGCAGTGCGGGACTCCCCCAGTTCTTC.

The V call is TRBV7-9, the J call TRBJ1-2; 8 positions agree with TRBD1. The CDR3 consists of 15 residues. Germline V gene sequence: CDR1 SEHNR, CDR2 FQNEAQ (reference sequence). Losses at the gene ends were 1 base for V and 7 bases for J; bases not matched to a gene: 8. Here the CDR3 DNA reads TGTGCCAGCAGCTTAGAAACTTTTGGACAGGGTGGCTACACCTTC. Its translation: CASSLETFGQGGYTF.

The CDR3 is CAISETTGDTSTDTQYF. The CDR3 DNA reads TGTGCCATCAGTGAGACCACAGGGGATACTAGCACAGATACGCAGTATTTT. The rearrangement uses TRBV10-3 and TRBJ2-3; 7 bases map to TRBD1. J lost 0 bases, V lost 2 bases, and 8 bases had no gene match. Germline V gene sequence: CDR1 ENHRY, CDR2 SYGVKD. The CDR3 spans 17 residues.

This CDR3 reads CASSLVGTGRLSGYTF. Here the CDR3 DNA reads TGTGCCAGCAGCTTAGTCGGGACAGGGAGGTTAAGTGGCTACACCTTC. V is TRBV7-9 and J is TRBJ1-2; TRBD1 agrees at 9 bases. The V segment lost 1 base and the J segment 7 bases; nucleotides outside the gene matches: 10. This CDR3 has 16 amino acids. Germline V gives CDR1 SEHNR, CDR2 FQNEAQ (reference sequence).

The chain uses TRBV29-1 and TRBJ2-7, with D tentatively TRBD1 (6 bases). From germline, CDR1 is SQVTM and CDR2 ANQGSEA. Trimming removed 6 bases at V and 5 bases at J, with 17 bases between. CDR3 length equals 13 residues. CDR3 residues: CSVQGFSEHEQYF. The CDR3 coding sequence is TGCAGCGTCCAGGGGTTCTCGGAGCACGAGCAGTACTTC.

The V gene is TRBV18, the J gene TRBJ2-3; unclear D gene. CDR1 is KGHSH, CDR2 LQKENI, per germline. Trimming cost V 3 bases and J 4 bases, with 11 bases left between them. The CDR3 consists of 14 residues. CDR3 protein: CASSPRGSSDTQYF. CDR3 sequence (DNA): TGTGCCAGCTCACCGAGAGGCTCATCAGATACGCAGTATTTT.

The chain couples TRBV15 to TRBJ2-1; 9 nucleotides agree with TRBD1. Looked up from germline, CDR1 is LNHNV and CDR2 is YYDKDF (reference sequence). This CDR3 region has 12 residues. Unmatched junction bases numbered 8, after V lost 5 bases and J lost 15 bases. CDR3 amino acids: CATSATGTGPFF. CDR3 DNA sequence: TGTGCCACCAGCGCCACGGGGACAGGGCCGTTCTTC.

This chain uses TRBV21-1 with TRBJ2-7; the DNA was not compared with TRBD2, the D call given in the table. TRBV21-1 is labeled a pseudogene. CDR3 length: 14 amino acids. The CDR3 protein is CATRGGNAAYEQYF. CDR3 in DNA: TGTGCTACCCGCGGTGGTAACGCGGCGTACGAGCAGTACTTC.